The clone carrying this T cell receptor beta chain occurred many times. Its antigen is undetermined. This sample was taken from a study of CD8 T cells in ankylosing spondylitis. Using its own MiXCR run on the 5' RACE reads, TCRdb lists one record per CDR3 protein. The sample yields over 60,000 distinct CDR3 sequences, about 5.7% seen once. Study-wide results and caveats: A motif of 7 to 9 highly homologous TCR beta variants was seen as apparently characteristic of ankylosing spondylitis blood. Researchers reportedly found disease-linked clones significantly enriched in matched ankylosing spondylitis synovial fluid.

Sequencing used blood, either unsorted or a sorted T cell fraction (not recorded which). This TCR was sampled from a male donor with ankylosing spondylitis or in good health (not recorded which).

CDR3 bases: TGCAGTGCTAGAGGATCTAGGGTATCGGACGGCTACACCTTC. It yields the protein CSARGSRVSDGYTF. This sequence joins TRBV20-1 and TRBJ1-2; D gene uncertain. The length of the CDR3 is 14 residues. CDR1 is DFQATT, CDR2 SNEGSKA, per germline (reference sequence). V shed 1 base and J shed 8 bases, with 17 bases lying between them.